This paragraph covers one T cell receptor (beta chain) sequence. Its specificity is unknown. The data originate from a study of immune cell composition in non-small cell lung cancer. The V gene lost 0 bases and the J gene lost 2 bases, with 11 bases spanning the gap. Per germline, CDR1 GTSNPN and CDR2 SVGIG (reference sequence). CDR3 size: 15 residues. Findings and limits, study-wide: Tumour-associated clones >0.5% occurred in roughly 30% of adenocarcinomas, approximately 74% of squamous. Lung adenocarcinomas had lower top 10 clone scores and clonality than squamous tumours.

DNA was extracted from unsorted cell suspensions stored frozen. This table comes from immunoSEQ multiplex PCR, and its TCRdb copy is limited to in-frame clones, with some not included. The profile shows 8,000 or so clones, 68% of them singletons. The specimen sequenced was lung tumor tissue. This TCR was sampled from a human donor with non-small cell lung cancer. The rearrangement joins TRBV30 to TRBJ1-5, with D unclear. The CDR3 nucleotides are TGTGCCTGGAGTGTACGCGGGAATGGCAATCAGCCCCAGCATTTT. The encoded protein is CAWSVRGNGNQPQHF.